This T cell receptor beta chain was recovered during a study of siplizumab effects on memory and regulatory T cells. For this clone: What it binds is unknown.

Regarding the study as a whole: Mappable alloreactive CD4+ clones were on average around 69% Treg-derived with siplizumab, less than 30% in controls.

Only in-frame clones appear in the TCRdb table, and some are missing; sequencing was by immunoSEQ multiplex PCR. The table lists roughly 100,000 clones, around 95% of them singletons. The CDR3 sequence is 15 residues long. Per the germline V gene, CDR1 is SGHTA and CDR2 is FQGNSA. The V and J ends lost 1 base and 4 bases respectively, with 13 bases between them. Unstimulated TEMRA, naive, memory and effector memory subsets were sequenced in three donor pairs. The chain combines TRBV7-2 with TRBJ1-1, with a possible D match to TRBD1 (6 bases). This TCR was sampled from a human donor in good health. Sequenced sample: naive CD4+ T cells sorted from blood. The CDR3 sequence is CASSLVGQQGTEAFF. DNA of the CDR3: TGTGCCAGCAGCTTAGTCGGGCAACAGGGCACTGAAGCTTTCTTT.